The 26 T cell receptor beta chains given below trace back to one sample, sequenced in a study of brain T cells in children with intractable seizures (dated by TCRdb to the early 2020s). The library was produced with the immunoSEQ multiplex PCR assay. TCRdb took this table from immuneACCESS and kept in-frame rearrangements with V and J called. Such tables lack part of the clones; where checked against another copy, unresolved V genes explain under half of the gap, and the rest is unexplained. The sample table contains hundreds of thousands of clones; only one count was recorded for roughly 93% of them. Jointly, the top ten make up about 5.8% of the sample. Interpreted using the paper, the time point label stands for: blood from clinic visit 5 months post-surgery; TSC patient then seizure free. Sequencing used peripheral blood, obtained approximately 5 months after surgery. These receptor sequences come from a boy in the first two years of life with tuberous sclerosis and intractable seizures.

This rearrangement joins TRBV5-8 to TRBJ2-7, with a tentative D call TRBD2 (6 bases). CDR3 length: 14 residues. The V gene lost 0 bases and the J gene lost 0 bases, with 7 bases spanning the gap. Germline V CDR1 and CDR2: SGHTS, YDEGEE. The CDR3 coding sequence is TGTGCCAGCAGCTTGGGGGGGGTCTCCTACGAGCAGTACTTC. It yields the protein CASSLGGVSYEQYF.

The chain employs TRBV5-1 and TRBJ2-5, with 9 bases that match TRBD2. CDR1 and CDR2 (germline): SGHRS, YFSETQ. V lost 5 bases, J lost 4 bases, and 3 bases stayed unmatched. The CDR3 sequence is 13 residues long. CDR3 nucleotides: TGCGCCAGCAGGGCTAGCGGGGCAGAGACCCAGTACTTC. Its translation is CASRASGAETQYF.

This clone has more than one count but fewer than ten. This chain connects TRBV5-1 to TRBJ1-6; D unclear. Deletions cut 0 bases from V and 10 bases from J, with 8 bases between. Per germline, CDR1 SGHRS and CDR2 YFSETQ. This CDR3 is built from 13 residues. The CDR3 bases are TGCGCCAGCAGCTTGGCCAGTGTGTCACCCCTCCACTTT. Amino acids: CASSLASVSPLHF.

The chain joins TRBV7-9 to TRBJ2-3; D remains unclear. From germline, CDR1 is SEHNR and CDR2 FQNEAQ (reference sequence). V dropped 3 bases and J dropped 0 bases, with 13 bases sitting between them. This CDR3 has 16 residues. This CDR3 is CASSFIIGRSTDTQYF. CDR3 bases: TGTGCCAGCAGCTTTATAATCGGACGCAGCACAGATACGCAGTATTTT.

A single count supports this clone. The genes are TRBV28 and TRBJ1-2; 7 bases line up with TRBD1. Trimming cost V 3 bases and J 3 bases; bases outside gene matches: 7. The CDR3 runs to 15 residues. Germline V gene lookup returns CDR1 MDHEN and CDR2 SYDVKM. The CDR3 sequence is CASSFERGRDYGYTF. In DNA, the CDR3 is TGTGCCAGCAGTTTCGAAAGGGGGCGCGACTATGGCTACACCTTC.

The chain carries TRBV6-5 and TRBJ1-3; possibly TRBD1 for D (5 bases). The CDR3 spans 13 residues. Per the germline V gene, CDR1 is MNHEY and CDR2 is SVGAGI. V was cut by 8 bases and J by 2 bases, with 10 bases left in between. The chain's CDR3 is CASPGLTGNTIYF. CDR3 nucleotides: TGTGCCAGCCCAGGGCTAACTGGAAACACCATATATTTT.

This chain links TRBV6-1 with TRBJ2-5; TRBD2 matches at 9 bases. After removal of 0 bases from V and 5 bases from J, the junction contained 13 bases not matched to a gene. The CDR3 runs to 18 residues. From germline, CDR1 is MNHNS and CDR2 SASEGT. CDR3 in amino acids: CASSEALWVAGAEETQYF. The CDR3 coding sequence is TGTGCCAGCAGTGAAGCGCTCTGGGTAGCGGGGGCTGAGGAGACCCAGTACTTC.

The chain employs TRBV6-5 and TRBJ1-4, with 9 bases fitting TRBD1. This CDR3 comprises 12 residues. The V gene end was trimmed by 8 bases and the J gene end by 6 bases; junction bases not matched to a gene: 1. CDR1 MNHEY and CDR2 SVGAGI come from the germline V gene. The CDR3 coding sequence is TGTGCCAGCCGGACAGGGGATGAAAAACTGTTTTTT. Amino acids: CASRTGDEKLFF.

This chain connects TRBV5-1 to TRBJ2-7, with D possibly being TRBD1 or TRBD2 (6 bases each). CDR3 length: 14 amino acids. With 0 bases removed from V and 3 bases from J, the gap between germline ends came to 10 bases. The germline V gene has CDR1 SGHRS and CDR2 YFSETQ. The CDR3 reads CASSLVQGLYEQYF. The CDR3 DNA follows: TGCGCCAGCAGCTTGGTACAGGGACTCTACGAGCAGTACTTC.

The gene calls are TRBV28 and TRBJ2-1, with unresolved D. The germline V gene encodes CDR1 MDHEN and CDR2 SYDVKM. The CDR3 consists of 10 residues. The V gene lost 5 bases and the J gene lost 10 bases, with 6 bases spanning the gap. For the CDR3, the DNA is TGTGCCAGCAGTAGGCGGGAGCAGTTCTTC. Protein sequence: CASSRREQFF.

The chain recombines TRBV9 with TRBJ2-7, with a possible D match to TRBD2 (6 bases). Trimming took off 0 bases at V and 2 bases at J, with 9 bases between the two ends. Germline V gene lookup returns CDR1 SGDLS and CDR2 YYNGEE. The CDR3 sequence is 14 residues long. In DNA, the CDR3 is TGTGCCAGCAGCGTAGGTGGGAGGACCTACGAGCAGTACTTC. Protein: CASSVGGRTYEQYF.

The chain employs TRBV5-6 and TRBJ1-2; D is perhaps TRBD1 (6 bases). Germline values: CDR1 SGHDT, CDR2 YYEEEE. V was shortened by 0 bases and J by 3 bases, with 9 bases between the two germline ends. CDR3 length equals 14 residues. The CDR3 DNA sequence: TGTGCCAGCAGCTTGGGACAGGCATACTATGGCTACACCTTC. Its protein product is CASSLGQAYYGYTF.

The CDR3 loop reads CASSPSELGTDTQYF. The CDR3 DNA sequence: TGCGCCAGCAGTCCATCCGAGTTGGGGACAGATACGCAGTATTTT. V and J are TRBV4-1 and TRBJ2-3; D call uncertain. Germline CDR1 is MGHRA and CDR2 is YSYEKL. V shed 6 bases and J shed 3 bases, with 16 bases lying between them. The CDR3 spans 15 residues.

The chain links TRBV6-2 or TRBV6-3 to TRBJ2-1; D is possibly TRBD1 or TRBD2 (5 bases each). This CDR3 has 15 residues. Per the germline V gene, CDR1 is MNHEY and CDR2 is SVGEGT. V gave up 2 bases and J gave up 7 bases, with 15 bases separating them. CDR3 region: CASSYGDPLGNEQFF. DNA for the CDR3: TGTGCCAGCAGTTACGGGGACCCCCTGGGGAATGAGCAGTTCTTC.

Here the CDR3 DNA reads TGTGCCAGCAGCCGGGAGGGTCCAGATACGCAGTATTTT. Translation: CASSREGPDTQYF. This rearrangement joins TRBV11-2 to TRBJ2-3; 8 bases are shared with TRBD2. After removal of 5 bases from V and 4 bases from J, the junction contained 2 bases not matched to a gene. CDR1 is SGHAT and CDR2 is FQNNGV in the germline V gene. There are 13 residues in the CDR3.

This clone was detected only once. The chain is built from TRBV7-9 and TRBJ2-7; a possible D gene is TRBD1 (5 bases). Germline V gives CDR1 SEHNR, CDR2 FQNEAQ (reference sequence). There are 15 residues in the CDR3. V lost 5 bases, J lost 0 bases, and 14 bases lay in between. The CDR3 here is CASSQGAGLSYEQYF. CDR3 bases: TGTGCCAGCAGCCAGGGCGCTGGGCTCTCCTACGAGCAGTACTTC. Looking up the rest from reference TRBV7-9 and TRBJ2-7 gives the full variable domain: DTGVSQNPRHKITKRGQNVTFRCDPISEHNRLYWYRQTLGQGPEFLTYFQNEAQLEKSRLLSDRFSAERPKGSFSTLEIQRTEQGDSAMYLCASSQGAGLSYEQYFGPGTRLTVT.

J is TRBJ2-7 and V is TRBV29-1, with D maybe TRBD1 (5 bases). The CDR3 loop spans 13 amino acids. Germline-derived CDR1 and CDR2 are SQVTM and ANQGSEA. V lost 4 bases, J lost 6 bases, and 16 bases lay in between. CDR3 sequence reads: CSVGVQGRREQYF. The CDR3 coding sequence is TGCAGCGTTGGGGTGCAGGGTAGACGCGAGCAGTACTTC.

The V call is TRBV18, the J call TRBJ2-7; 9 bases map to TRBD1. Germline V gene lookup returns CDR1 KGHSH and CDR2 LQKENI. The J segment lost 6 bases and the V segment lost 3 bases, leaving 21 bases of the junction unmatched. This CDR3 spans 19 amino acids. The CDR3 spells CASSPHRDRVQGVRGEQYF. CDR3 DNA: TGTGCCAGCTCACCCCACCGGGACAGGGTACAGGGGGTAAGGGGCGAGCAGTACTTC. The full variable domain, in which reference TRBV18 and TRBJ2-7 provide the parts outside the CDR3, is NAGVMQNPRHLVRRRGQEARLRCSPMKGHSHVYWYRQLPEEGLKFMVYLQKENIIDESGMPKERFSAEFPKEGPSILRIQQVVRGDSAAYFCASSPHRDRVQGVRGEQYFGPGTRLTVT.

The J gene is TRBJ2-7, the V gene TRBV10-3, with a tentative D call TRBD2 (6 bases). The germline V gene has CDR1 ENHRY and CDR2 SYGVKD. V gave up 1 base and J gave up 3 bases, with 13 bases separating them. CDR3 length: 15 residues. CDR3 DNA sequence: TGTGCCATCAGTGAGTGGCGGGGCTCCCACTACGAGCAGTACTTC. This encodes CAISEWRGSHYEQYF.

The J gene is TRBJ1-3, the V gene TRBV9, with D perhaps TRBD1 (6 bases). In germline, CDR1 is SGDLS, CDR2 YYNGEE. V was pared by 5 bases and J by 4 bases, with 16 bases between. The CDR3 length is 15 residues. CDR3 nucleotides: TGTGCCAGCAGACCCGGAGGGGGTACAGGAAACACCATATATTTT. This translates into CASRPGGGTGNTIYF.

The chain joins TRBV9 to TRBJ2-1; D possibly corresponds to TRBD1 (6 bases). V was pared by 1 base and J by 2 bases, with 19 bases between. Germline V CDR1 and CDR2: SGDLS, YYNGEE. The CDR3 consists of 18 residues. As DNA, the CDR3 is TGTGCCAGCAGCGTACCCTCAGGGGAGCGACCTACCTACAATGAGCAGTTCTTC. It yields the protein CASSVPSGERPTYNEQFF.

The rearrangement joins TRBV7-3 to TRBJ2-1, with a tentative D call TRBD2 (7 bases). The CDR3 extends over 15 amino acids. V gave up 1 base and J gave up 4 bases, with 11 bases separating them. CDR1 and CDR2 (germline): SGHTA, FQGTGA. The CDR3 loop is CASSLNAGAYNEQFF. The CDR3 bases are TGTGCCAGCAGCTTAAACGCGGGGGCATACAATGAGCAGTTCTTC.

V gene TRBV19 combines with J gene TRBJ2-3, with 7 bases aligning to TRBD1. V was clipped by 6 bases and J by 3 bases; unmatched bases: 6. Germline assignment: CDR1 LNHDA and CDR2 SQIVND (reference sequence). This CDR3 is built from 14 residues. CDR3 nucleotides: TGTGCCAGTAGCGGCCTGGACAGGACAGATACGCAGTATTTT. This encodes CASSGLDRTDTQYF.

This chain joins TRBV19 and TRBJ2-7; 8 bases match TRBD2. This CDR3 is 15 amino acids long. Germline values: CDR1 LNHDA, CDR2 SQIVND (reference sequence). Germline trimming cut 0 bases from V and 7 bases from J; bases unmatched to any gene: 8. As DNA, the CDR3 is TGTGCCAGTAGTATAGATCAAGGACTAGCTGGGGAGCAGTACTTC. Protein product: CASSIDQGLAGEQYF.

J is TRBJ2-7 and V is TRBV29-1, with D perhaps TRBD1 (5 bases). There are 13 residues in the CDR3. Trimming pared 4 bases from V and 5 bases from J, leaving 15 bases between. Germline V lookup: CDR1 SQVTM, CDR2 ANQGSEA. CDR3 residues: CSVGSGWRHEQYF. DNA of the CDR3: TGCAGCGTTGGGTCAGGGTGGCGACACGAGCAGTACTTC.

The V gene is TRBV7-8, the J gene TRBJ1-2, with D maybe TRBD1 (6 bases). Germline CDR1 and CDR2: SGHVS and FQNEAQ. The V end lost 5 bases, the J end lost 0 bases, and 22 bases lay between the germline ends. There are 18 residues in the CDR3. The CDR3 loop reads CASSASRGGPMANYGYTF. The CDR3 DNA follows: TGTGCCAGCAGCGCCAGCCGGGGGGGCCCCATGGCTAACTATGGCTACACCTTC.